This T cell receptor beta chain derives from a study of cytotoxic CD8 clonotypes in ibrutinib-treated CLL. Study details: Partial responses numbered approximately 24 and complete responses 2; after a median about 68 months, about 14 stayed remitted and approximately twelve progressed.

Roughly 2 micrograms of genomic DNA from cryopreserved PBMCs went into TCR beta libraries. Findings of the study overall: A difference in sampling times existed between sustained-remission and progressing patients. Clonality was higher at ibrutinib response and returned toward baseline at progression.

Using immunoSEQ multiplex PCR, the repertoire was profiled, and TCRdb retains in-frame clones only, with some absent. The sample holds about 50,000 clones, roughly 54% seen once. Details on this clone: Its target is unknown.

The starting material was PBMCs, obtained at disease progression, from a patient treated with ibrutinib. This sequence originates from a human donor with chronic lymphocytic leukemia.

The DNA of the CDR3 is TGTGCCACCAGCAGGAGGGCAGGGGTAACTAACTATGGCTACACCTTC. Translated, it gives CATSRRAGVTNYGYTF. V is TRBV15 and J is TRBJ1-2; a possible D gene is TRBD1 (6 bases). The CDR3 runs 16 residues. Between the trimmed V and J ends, which lost 3 bases and 0 bases, there was a span of 14 bases. Germline CDR1 and CDR2: LNHNV and YYDKDF (reference sequence).